A single sample gave rise to the 12 T cell receptor beta chains below, sequenced in a study of regulatory T cells in long-lasting Graves disease. Building of the TCR beta libraries involved iRepertoire HTBI primers and Arm-PCR of CDR3 regions. From the multiplex PCR reads, TCRdb called clonotypes with MiXCR, one entry per CDR3 protein. This sample has hundreds of thousands of distinct CDR3 sequences, with 15% found just once. Described time point: newly diagnosed GD, antithyroid drugs for less than 3 months. The TCR library was made from RNA that had been extracted from PBMCs in TRIzol. This sample was shared with a second study, whose subject was T cells in Graves' hyperthyroidism and ophthalmopathy.

Sequencing was performed on peripheral blood mononuclear cells (PBMCs), taken at new diagnosis, from a patient treated with antithyroid drugs. Every receptor here comes from a woman between 40 and 55 years old with Graves disease.

The chain combines TRBV12-3 or TRBV12-4 with TRBJ2-7; the D gene could be TRBD1 or TRBD2 (6 bases each). V lost 5 bases and J lost 6, with 14 bases in between. The CDR3 spans 13 residues. The CDR3 loop is CASSQGGLSEQYF. The CDR3 bases are TGTGCCAGCAGTCAAGGGGGGCTCTCCGAGCAGTACTTC.

This clonotype appeared many times. The chain has TRBV12-3 or TRBV12-4 and TRBJ1-5; the match to TRBD1 covers 7 bases. The CDR3 consists of 16 residues. V was clipped by 6 bases and J by 7 bases; unmatched bases: 15. The CDR3 loop is CASSPPLHRGRQPQHF. CDR3 sequence (DNA): TGTGCCAGCAGCCCCCCTCTCCACAGGGGCCGGCAGCCCCAGCATTTT.

This clonotype turned up a few times. The chain recombines TRBV10-3 with TRBJ1-5; no reliable D call. CDR3 size: 14 residues. Germline CDR1 ENHRY, CDR2 SYGVKD. Trimming stripped 2 bases from V and 3 bases from J, with 8 bases between. CDR3 loop: CAISEGDINQPQHF. The DNA of the CDR3 is TGTGCCATCAGTGAGGGAGACATCAATCAGCCCCAGCATTTT.

This clonotype appeared a few times. The V call is TRBV7-9, the J call TRBJ2-3; TRBD1 aligns across 9 bases. J lost 6 bases, V lost 1 base, and 5 bases had no gene match. The CDR3 is 15 amino acids. CDR1 is SEHNR and CDR2 is FQNEAQ in the germline V gene (reference sequence). The CDR3 region is CASSLVRQGGDTQYF. CDR3 sequence (DNA): TGTGCCAGCAGCTTAGTTCGACAGGGGGGCGATACGCAGTATTTT.

CDR3 bases: TGTGCCAGCAGCCAGTACGATGAGCAGTTCTTC. Translating it yields CASSQYDEQFF. The genes are TRBV7-8 and TRBJ2-1; no clear D. The CDR3 is 11 amino acids. The V end was cut by 5 bases, the J end by 8 bases, with 7 bases between. Looked up from germline, CDR1 is SGHVS and CDR2 is FQNEAQ. The whole variable domain, remainder taken from reference TRBV7-8 and TRBJ2-1, is GAGVSQSPRYKVAKRGQDVALRCDPISGHVSLFWYQQALGQGPEFLTYFQNEAQLDKSGLPSDRFFAERPEGSVSTLKIQRTQQEDSAVYLCASSQYDEQFFGPGTRLTVL.

This clonotype was seen many times. V gene TRBV28 combines with J gene TRBJ2-7, with D tentatively TRBD2 (5 bases). The CDR3 is 12 amino acids. The V gene's germline CDR1 is MDHEN and CDR2 SYDVKM. CDR3 sequence: CGVVGSLGEQYF. The CDR3 DNA reads TGTGGGGTCGTTGGGAGTCTAGGCGAGCAGTACTTC. The variable domain in full, completed from reference TRBV28 and TRBJ2-7, reads DVKVTQSSRYLVKRTGEKVFLECVQDMDHENMFWYRQDPGLGLRLIYFSYDVKMKEKGDIPEGYSVSREKKERFSLILESASTNQTSMYLCGVVGSLGEQYFGPGTRLTVT.

This clonotype was recorded many times. The V call is TRBV6-5, the J call TRBJ1-6; TRBD1 agrees at 7 bases. V was clipped by 0 bases and J by 4 bases; unmatched bases: 6. The CDR3 is made up of 17 amino acids. CDR1 and CDR2 from the germline V gene are MNHEY and SVGAGI. As DNA, the CDR3 is TGTGCCAGCAGTTACTCGAGCCAACAGGGGTATAATTCACCCCTCCACTTT. This sequence encodes CASSYSSQQGYNSPLHF.

On this clonotype: The germline gene is not matched at one end of the junction; a read error may be the cause. The chain joins TRBV7-9 to TRBJ1-3; D is unclear. This CDR3 comprises 14 residues. CDR1 and CDR2 from the germline V gene are SEHNR and FQNEAQ (reference sequence). The CDR3 reads CASRISSSGNTIYF. The CDR3 coding sequence is TGCGCCAGCAGGATTAGCAGCTCTGGAAACACCATATATTTT.

The chain recombines TRBV27 with TRBJ2-3; D not resolved. The V end lost 4 bases, the J end lost 1 base, and 12 bases lay between the germline ends. Germline CDR1 and CDR2: MNHEY and SMNVEV (reference sequence). This CDR3 has 15 amino acids. The CDR3 region is CASSWSSARTDTQYF. CDR3 DNA: TGTGCCAGCAGTTGGTCCAGCGCGCGCACAGATACGCAGTATTTT.

The chain is built from TRBV12-3 or TRBV12-4 and TRBJ2-1; tentative D call: TRBD1 (6 bases). Trimming removed 6 bases from V and 8 bases from J, with 20 bases in between. This CDR3 has 15 amino acids. CDR3 region: CASRATPGQGDEQFF. The CDR3 DNA is TGTGCCAGCAGAGCTACACCGGGACAAGGAGATGAGCAGTTCTTC.

In its sample, this clonotype was seen many times. The CDR3, as DNA: TGTGCCTCCGCCCCGACTGGTGATTACGAGCAGTACTTC. It translates to CASAPTGDYEQYF. The chain joins TRBV27 to TRBJ2-7; D is ambiguous. The CDR3 is 13 amino acids. Trimming took 11 bases from V and 4 from J, leaving 18 bases between them. Germline V lookup: CDR1 MNHEY, CDR2 SMNVEV (reference sequence).

This clonotype was seen many times. The chain recombines TRBV11-2 with TRBJ1-2, with a possible D match to TRBD1 (5 bases). The CDR3 contains 12 residues. Per germline, CDR1 SGHAT and CDR2 FQNNGV. Trimming took 1 base from V and 7 from J, leaving 7 bases between them. The CDR3 DNA reads TGTGCCAGCAGCTTAGGAGGGGCTGGCTACACCTTC. Its protein product is CASSLGGAGYTF.